This entry describes one T cell receptor (beta chain). Its matching antigen is unknown. This record comes from a study of glioma-infiltrating T cells after dendritic cell vaccination. Germline assignment: CDR1 LNHDA and CDR2 SQIVND (reference sequence). The CDR3 covers 16 residues. Trimming removed 1 base from V and 0 bases from J, with 12 bases in between. Findings and caveats of the study: TCR clonality showed no direct relationship with survival. Only a small number of patients had complete blood and tumor samples.

TCRB CDR3 was amplified from 2 ug genomic DNA or less. Assay used: immunoSEQ multiplex PCR; TCRdb lists only in-frame clones, some missing. The sample gives 55,000 to 75,000 clones, around 81% of which show up once; approximately 7.9% is in the top ten. The receptor comes from a human donor with glioblastoma. The chain couples TRBV19 to TRBJ1-2, with a tentative D call TRBD1 (5 bases). The input for sequencing was blood, taken before dendritic cell vaccination. CDR3 residues: CASSIGDSKSNYGYTF. DNA of the CDR3: TGTGCCAGTAGTATAGGTGACAGTAAATCTAACTATGGCTACACCTTC.